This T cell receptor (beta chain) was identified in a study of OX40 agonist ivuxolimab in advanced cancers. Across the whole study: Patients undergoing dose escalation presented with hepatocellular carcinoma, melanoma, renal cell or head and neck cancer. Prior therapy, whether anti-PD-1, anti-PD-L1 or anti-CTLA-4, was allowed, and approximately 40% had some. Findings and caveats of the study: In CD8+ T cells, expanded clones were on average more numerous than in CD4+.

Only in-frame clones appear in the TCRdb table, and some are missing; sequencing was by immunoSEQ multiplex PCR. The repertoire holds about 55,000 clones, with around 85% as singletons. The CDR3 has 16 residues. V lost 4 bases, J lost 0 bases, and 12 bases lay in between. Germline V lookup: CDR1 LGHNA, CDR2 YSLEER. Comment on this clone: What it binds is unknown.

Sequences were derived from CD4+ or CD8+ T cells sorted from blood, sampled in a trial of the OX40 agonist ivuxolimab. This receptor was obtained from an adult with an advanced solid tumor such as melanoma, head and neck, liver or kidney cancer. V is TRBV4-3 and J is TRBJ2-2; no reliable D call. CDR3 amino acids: CASSREGYANTGELFF. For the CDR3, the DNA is TGCGCCAGCAGCCGCGAAGGGTACGCGAACACCGGGGAGCTGTTTTTT.